This T cell receptor (beta chain) was documented in a study of T cell repertoires in cytomegalovirus infection. Study-level background: A matching HLA type, together with CMV infection, was signaled by public TCR beta signatures. Study findings and constraints: People with CMV and the relevant HLA were identified by cumulative public TCR beta family frequency. In two of eight donors, the top clonotype was HLA-C-restricted CMV-specific.

Via MiXCR, TCRdb re-called the reads, giving one row per CDR3 protein. Here the sample spans about 250,000 distinct CDR3 sequences, approximately 7% being singletons. This clonotype has at least ten counts. Its cognate antigen is unknown. Germline loops: CDR1 SGHVS, CDR2 FQNEAQ. This CDR3 region has 14 residues. V lost 3 bases and J 7 bases, leaving 10 bases between the germline ends. This clonotype was sampled from a human donor in good health (CMV status not recorded). Some clones in this sample may be carry-over from other donors' samples. The sequencing sample was made of PBMCs. This chain uses TRBV7-8 with TRBJ1-6; D remains ambiguous. The CDR3 DNA reads as TGTGCCAGCAGCTTTAAACAGCAAAATTCACCCCTCCACTTT. This gives the protein CASSFKQQNSPLHF.